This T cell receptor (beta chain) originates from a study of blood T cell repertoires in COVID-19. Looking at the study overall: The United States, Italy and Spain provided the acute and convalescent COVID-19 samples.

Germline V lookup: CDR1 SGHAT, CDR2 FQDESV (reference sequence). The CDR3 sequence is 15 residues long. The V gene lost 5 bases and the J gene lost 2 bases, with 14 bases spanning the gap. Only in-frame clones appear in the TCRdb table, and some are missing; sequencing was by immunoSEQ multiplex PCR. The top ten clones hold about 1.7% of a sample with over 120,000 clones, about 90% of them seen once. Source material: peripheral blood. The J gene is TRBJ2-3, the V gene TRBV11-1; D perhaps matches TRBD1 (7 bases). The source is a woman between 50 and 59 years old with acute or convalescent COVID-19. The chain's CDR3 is CASSPGGTVTDTQYF. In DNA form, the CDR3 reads TGTGCCAGCAGCCCAGGCGGGACAGTCACAGATACGCAGTATTTT.